A selection of T cell receptor beta chains follows, all from one sample in a study of cytomegalovirus exposure and HLA in healthy donors. TCRdb keeps only in-frame clones here, not all; method: immunoSEQ multiplex PCR. The table lists 150,000 to 190,000 clones, approximately 72% of them singletons. Sequencing input: PBMCs. The receptors were gathered from a man aged 18 to 29 in good health and CMV-seronegative. CDR3s leave out the opening cysteine and the closing phenylalanine or tryptophan. The order of the fields is V gene, clone size, J gene, CDR3 protein. Expanded clones are given a class, and other clones once, few, many or no size at all.

TRBV28	NA	TRBJ2-4	ASSFIQQDKNIQY
TRBV6-5	NA	TRBJ2-1	ATRDWTYNEQF
TRBV23-1	NA	TRBJ1-6	ASSRGGPSYNSPLH
TRBV10-3	once	TRBJ2-5	ATHPTTGQGAQY
TRBV7-9	NA	TRBJ2-1	ASSLAVAGPNEQF
TRBV14	NA	TRBJ2-7	ASSQGNSGGFYEQY
TRBV2	NA	TRBJ1-1	ASRERTGSFEAF
TRBV7-9	NA	TRBJ2-3	SSNTRDPGTTTDTQY
TRBV7-9	few	TRBJ1-1	SSSPRPGEAF
TRBV28	NA	TRBJ2-1	ASSLLIGTSRDNEQF
TRBV6-5	NA	TRBJ2-7	ASSYGLAGGYEQY
TRBV9	NA	TRBJ2-7	ASSRESSFGYYEQY
TRBV9	NA	TRBJ1-1	ASSVFERGGNTEAF
TRBV7-2	NA	TRBJ2-7	ASSSTRWSSYEQY
TRBV7-2	few	TRBJ1-3	ASSPQGRGRGNTIY
TRBV18	NA	NA	ASSTAGEASYEQY
TRBV27	NA	TRBJ2-7	ASSSWSRDRADEQY
TRBV27	NA	TRBJ1-6	ASSSPRDRLDNSPLH
TRBV28	NA	TRBJ2-1	ASTSGGITYNEQF
TRBV7-9	few	TRBJ2-7	ASSLDDPGGAYEQY
TRBV11-2	few	TRBJ2-5	ASSLVDGETQY
TRBV28	NA	TRBJ1-4	AIGGTGLNEKLF
TRBV5-1	few	TRBJ2-3	ASSLAGEGTDTQY
TRBV5-1	NA	TRBJ2-2	ASSLIGGPEAGELF
TRBV9	NA	TRBJ2-1	ASSVGTRRNEQF
TRBV19	NA	TRBJ2-3	ASTYGSRVTDTQY
TRBV7-9	NA	TRBJ2-2	ASSSHGTFGGGELF
TRBV11-2	NA	TRBJ1-2	ASSDRDFGPGYT
TRBV19	few	TRBJ2-5	ASGGRDWYQETQY
TRBV4-3	NA	TRBJ1-4	ASSQGALTNEKLF
TRBV7-9	NA	TRBJ2-7	ASSPQGGTGGDEQY
TRBV4-3	NA	TRBJ2-7	ASSLKIVFGTVSYEQY
TRBV11-2	NA	TRBJ2-7	ASSPRGIDRDNSSYEQY
TRBV7-2	NA	TRBJ1-1	ASSLMDRGTEAF
TRBV4-1	few	TRBJ2-7	ASSQLIGQGYYEQY
TRBV14	NA	TRBJ2-7	ASSPHRGNYEQY
TRBV7-6	few	TRBJ2-1	ASSLETSAYNEQF
TRBV30	NA	TRBJ2-3	AWSVGLAGGVTQY
TRBV7-9	NA	TRBJ2-7	SSSFTATYEQY
TRBV4-1	NA	TRBJ2-4	ASSQVGPLAKNIQY
TRBV7-9	NA	TRBJ2-7	SSSLGPGTRHYEQY
TRBV27	NA	TRBJ1-2	ASSFGAGGTPT
TRBV5-8	NA	TRBJ1-6	ASSLSGGRGNSPLH
TRBV27	NA	TRBJ2-7	ASRPARGEQY
TRBV5-6	NA	TRBJ1-6	ASSYDSSYNSPLH
TRBV10-3	NA	TRBJ2-3	AIGAAGNDGGFFSDTQY